The sequence of this TCR beta chain was determined in a study of T cell responses to AZD1222 COVID-19 vaccine. On the study more broadly: Both about-4-week and about-12-week second-dose recipients were combined. Whole-study results and caveats: Clonal diversity was possibly underestimated; the donors were predominantly white British and more often female.

Of note for this clone: Its target is unknown.

TCRdb's copy holds only in-frame clones and misses some; the assay was immunoSEQ multiplex PCR. The sample records 200,000 or so clones, approximately 92% being singletons. Sequences were derived from peripheral blood, sampled on day 0 of AZD1222 vaccination. The TCR sequence derives from an adult in good health.

In DNA, the CDR3 is TGTGCCAGCAGTTTTCAGCCCGACTATGGCTACACCTTC. Protein sequence: CASSFQPDYGYTF. The chain combines TRBV12-3 or TRBV12-4 with TRBJ1-2; D unresolved. The ends were cut back, 3 bases at V and 3 bases at J, with 8 bases in the middle. CDR3 length: 13 residues.